This note documents a single T cell receptor (beta chain) sequence. Single viable CD3+CD4+CD8-CD45RO+ cells were sorted as the memory CD4+ T cells. Serostatus was set by detecting CMV pp150, pp28, p38, p52 IgG. Libraries were prepared by immunoSEQ multiplex PCR; TCRdb keeps only in-frame clonotypes and omits some of them. The sample shows about 82,000 clones, approximately 80% of them seen only once. V dropped 0 bases and J dropped 5 bases, with 13 bases sitting between them. CDR1 and CDR2 from the germline V gene are WNHNN and SYGVQD (reference sequence). CDR3 length: 16 amino acids. The data derive from a study of memory CD4+ T cells and cytomegalovirus serostatus.

The sequenced sample consisted of memory CD4+ T cells from blood. The chain combines TRBV10-1 with TRBJ2-2, with D perhaps TRBD1 (5 bases). The receptor was isolated from an adult in good health and CMV-seronegative. The CDR3 region is CASSESGAMGTGELFF. Here the CDR3 DNA reads TGCGCCAGCAGTGAGTCAGGGGCTATGGGGACCGGGGAGCTGTTTTTT.